These 26 T cell receptor beta chains were all obtained from the same sample, sequenced in a study of identical twins. TCRdb processed the 5' RACE reads anew with MiXCR; each CDR3 protein has one entry. The table has approximately 210,000 distinct CDR3 sequences, more than 15% seen once. These sequences were also reported in another study, on T cells expressing NK-cell markers.

Source material: CD8+ T cells sorted from blood. The origin of the receptors is a woman younger than 30 in good health.

V usage is TRBV5-6 and J usage is TRBJ2-1; TRBD2 matches at 7 bases. With V trimmed by 4 bases and J by 3 bases, 13 bases remained unmatched. The CDR3 runs to 17 residues. Germline CDR1 reads SGHDT; CDR2 reads YYEEEE. CDR3 sequence reads: CASSPTGSGGGYNEQFF. The CDR3 coding sequence is TGTGCCAGCAGCCCGACGGGTTCCGGCGGGGGCTACAATGAGCAGTTCTTC.

The V gene is TRBV27, the J gene TRBJ2-3; 9 nucleotides agree with TRBD2. The junction had 5 bases not matched to a gene; V was cut back by 3 bases and J by 4 bases. Per germline, CDR1 MNHEY and CDR2 SMNVEV (reference sequence). The CDR3 runs to 15 residues. In DNA form, the CDR3 reads TGTGCCAGCAGTTTTGCTGGGACTAGCCCAGATACGCAGTATTTT. As protein: CASSFAGTSPDTQYF.

This clonotype was counted a few times. The chain links TRBV6-2 or TRBV6-3 to TRBJ2-7, with D unresolved. Germline V CDR1 and CDR2: MNHEY, SVGEGT. CDR3 length: 15 residues. The V gene lost 2 bases and the J gene lost 1 base, with 12 bases spanning the gap. CDR3 amino acids: CASSYGASTSYEQYF. In DNA form, the CDR3 reads TGTGCCAGCAGTTACGGCGCTAGTACTTCCTACGAGCAGTACTTC.

The J gene is TRBJ2-2, the V gene TRBV7-3; 12 bases map to TRBD1. The CDR3 contains 16 residues. V lost 0 bases and J lost 6; bases outside the gene matches: 2. Germline V gene data show CDR1 as SGHTA and CDR2 as FQGTGA. This CDR3 is CASSLTGTGGSGELFF. CDR3 nucleotides: TGTGCCAGCAGCTTAACCGGGACAGGGGGCTCCGGGGAGCTGTTTTTT.

This clonotype was seen at least ten times. V gene TRBV5-1 combines with J gene TRBJ2-7; D remains unclear. The germline gives CDR1 SGHRS, CDR2 YFSETQ. The V gene lost 1 base and the J gene lost 4 bases, with 9 bases spanning the gap. This CDR3 is 13 amino acids long. Here the CDR3 reads CASSLSGPYEQYF. CDR3 nucleotides: TGCGCCAGCAGCTTGTCTGGGCCTTACGAGCAGTACTTC.

V is TRBV19 and J is TRBJ2-2; TRBD1 is a possible D gene (6 bases). V was cut by 11 bases and J by 4 bases, with 14 bases left in between. This CDR3 is 13 amino acids long. CDR1 and CDR2 from the germline V gene are LNHDA and SQIVND (reference sequence). Written as DNA, the CDR3 is TGTGCCTCCAGGGGTTTGGGCACCGGGGAGCTGTTTTTT. Translation: CASRGLGTGELFF.

This clonotype has a count of ten or more. J is TRBJ1-1 and V is TRBV4-3; D is undetermined. The CDR3 extends over 14 amino acids. Trimming removed 3 bases from V and 3 bases from J, with 11 bases in between. Per the germline V gene, CDR1 is LGHNA and CDR2 is YSLEER. The CDR3 DNA reads as TGCGCCAGCAGCCAGGTGGGCGGGTACACTGAAGCTTTCTTT. Its translation is CASSQVGGYTEAFF.

This clonotype appeared a few times. The genes are TRBV12-3 or TRBV12-4 and TRBJ2-3; the D gene is possibly TRBD2 (5 bases). V was trimmed by 5 bases and J by 5 bases, leaving 8 bases between them. This CDR3 comprises 12 residues. CDR3 loop: CASSRTEDTQYF. The CDR3 nucleotides read TGTGCCAGCAGTAGGACTGAAGATACGCAGTATTTT.

This clonotype was counted between two and nine times. The chain couples TRBV24-1 to TRBJ2-1, with a possible D match to TRBD2 (5 bases). This CDR3 has 14 amino acids. V was trimmed by 2 bases and J by 3 bases, leaving 7 bases between them. Germline CDR1 KGHDR, CDR2 SFDVKD. The DNA for the CDR3 is TGTGCCACCAGTGATTCCCGGGACTACAATGAGCAGTTCTTC. It translates to CATSDSRDYNEQFF.

This sequence joins TRBV14 and TRBJ1-1; TRBD1 matches at 9 bases. Germline V gives CDR1 SGHDN, CDR2 FVKESK. This CDR3 is 13 amino acids long. V lost 4 bases, J lost 5 bases, and 2 bases stayed unmatched. The CDR3 nucleotides are TGTGCCAGCAGCCGGACAGGGGTTACTGAAGCTTTCTTT. Translated: CASSRTGVTEAFF.

V is TRBV12-3 or TRBV12-4 and J is TRBJ2-1; no clear D gene. CDR3 size: 12 residues. Trimming took off 8 bases at V and 7 bases at J, with 12 bases between the two ends. CDR3 DNA sequence: TGTGCCAGCTCAATCGGAGTTAATGAGCAGTTCTTC. Amino acids: CASSIGVNEQFF.

The chain recombines TRBV6-2 or TRBV6-3 with TRBJ2-1, with D uncertain. Germline-derived CDR1 and CDR2 are MNHEY and SVGEGT. Trimming left V 5 bases short and J 9 bases short, with 14 bases between. This CDR3 is 13 amino acids long. The DNA for the CDR3 is TGTGCCAGCAGTGATCCGGCGTCACCTGAGCAGTTCTTC. Its protein is CASSDPASPEQFF.

The chain links TRBV27 to TRBJ2-1; D not resolved. The germline gives CDR1 MNHEY, CDR2 SMNVEV (reference sequence). The CDR3 has 17 residues. V gave up 3 bases and J gave up 5 bases, with 20 bases separating them. CDR3 in amino acids: CASSFRRSAMADNEQFF. In DNA form, the CDR3 reads TGTGCCAGCAGTTTTCGAAGGTCGGCCATGGCCGACAATGAGCAGTTCTTC.

This clonotype was detected only a few times. The chain carries TRBV5-1 and TRBJ1-1, with a possible D match to TRBD1 (5 bases). This CDR3 region has 17 residues. V gave up 4 bases and J gave up 4 bases, with 23 bases separating them. CDR1 and CDR2 from the germline V gene are SGHRS and YFSETQ. CDR3 sequence: CASSRGDGCPSCTEAFF. The CDR3 DNA is TGCGCCAGCAGCCGGGGCGACGGGTGCCCGTCGTGCACTGAAGCTTTCTTT.

The chain combines TRBV11-2 with TRBJ1-1; 7 nucleotides match TRBD1. From germline, CDR1 is SGHAT and CDR2 FQNNGV. J gave up 1 base and V 5 bases, and 7 bases lay outside the gene matches. This CDR3 is 15 amino acids long. Here the CDR3 DNA reads TGTGCCAGCAGCCAAATAACAGGGGCGAACACTGAAGCTTTCTTT. Its translation: CASSQITGANTEAFF.

This clonotype came up a few times. The chain employs TRBV6-1 and TRBJ2-3; 8 nucleotides agree with TRBD2. Germline V gives CDR1 MNHNS, CDR2 SASEGT. The CDR3 extends over 16 amino acids. Losses at the gene ends were 5 bases for V and 5 bases for J; bases not matched to a gene: 12. The DNA of the CDR3 is TGTGCCAGCAGTCATCGCGGTAGCGGGAAAATAGATACGCAGTATTTT. Its protein is CASSHRGSGKIDTQYF.

The rearrangement uses TRBV12-5 and TRBJ1-1; no clear D gene. Looked up from germline, CDR1 is LGHNT and CDR2 is FRNRAP. CDR3 length equals 14 residues. The V gene lost 2 bases and the J gene lost 4 bases, with 11 bases spanning the gap. The CDR3 loop reads CASGLPHSATEAFF. DNA for the CDR3: TGTGCTAGTGGTTTGCCACACAGTGCCACTGAAGCTTTCTTT.

In its sample, this clonotype was seen once. Relative to the germline gene, one junction end is altered; a read error may explain this. The CDR3 sequence is CSARSHQGAYGQYF. The CDR3 region has the DNA TGCAGTGCTAGATCTCATCAGGGGGCCTACGGGCAGTACTTC. The chain uses TRBV20-1 and TRBJ2-7, with 8 bases identical to TRBD1. The CDR3 extends over 14 amino acids. The germline V gene has CDR1 DFQATT and CDR2 SNEGSKA (reference sequence).

This clonotype was found a few times. The V and J genes are TRBV5-8 and TRBJ1-1; unclear D gene. The CDR3 is 17 residues long. V gave up 1 base and J gave up 0 bases, with 16 bases separating them. The germline gives CDR1 SGHTS, CDR2 YDEGEE. CDR3 region: CASSLLVRGSVNTEAFF. Here the CDR3 DNA reads TGTGCCAGCAGCTTGTTGGTTCGGGGTTCGGTGAACACTGAAGCTTTCTTT. Complete variable domain (other parts from reference TRBV5-8 and TRBJ1-1): EAGVTQSPTHLIKTRGQQATLRCSPISGHTSVYWYQQALGLGLQFLLWYDEGEERNRGNFPPRFSGRQFPNYSSELNVNALELEDSALYLCASSLLVRGSVNTEAFFGQGTRLTVV.

In its sample, this clonotype was seen a few times. The chain is built from TRBV6-8 and TRBJ1-5; 8 nucleotides align to TRBD1. Germline V lookup: CDR1 MNHGY, CDR2 SAAAGT. V was pared by 6 bases and J by 2 bases, with 9 bases of the junction left unmatched. This CDR3 has 16 residues. The CDR3 loop is CASSEKPGQGNQPQHF. The CDR3 region has the DNA TGTGCCAGCAGCGAAAAGCCGGGACAGGGCAATCAGCCCCAGCATTTT.

This clonotype was detected only a few times. The chain joins TRBV7-8 to TRBJ2-3; D gene uncertain. V dropped 5 bases and J dropped 0 bases, with 12 bases sitting between them. Germline CDR1 reads SGHVS; CDR2 reads FQNEAQ. The CDR3 loop spans 15 amino acids. The DNA for the CDR3 is TGTGCCAGCAGCGGACGAGCTACTAGCACAGATACGCAGTATTTT. Protein: CASSGRATSTDTQYF.

This chain links TRBV27 with TRBJ2-1; TRBD2 is a possible D gene (5 bases). CDR1 is MNHEY and CDR2 is SMNVEV in the germline V gene (reference sequence). V was clipped by 3 bases and J by 0 bases, with 15 bases between them. The CDR3 is 17 amino acids. The CDR3 is CASSFGIGLASYNEQFF. CDR3 nucleotides: TGTGCCAGCAGTTTTGGGATCGGACTGGCCTCCTACAATGAGCAGTTCTTC.

V usage is TRBV9 and J usage is TRBJ1-2; D may be TRBD1 (5 bases). Germline lookup yields CDR1 SGDLS and CDR2 YYNGEE. The CDR3 length is 13 residues. Trimming pared 5 bases from V and 2 bases from J, leaving 10 bases between. CDR3 amino acids: CASSEGRNYGYTF. The CDR3 bases are TGTGCCAGCAGTGAGGGACGGAACTATGGCTACACCTTC.

The chain combines TRBV12-3 or TRBV12-4 with TRBJ1-5; TRBD1 matches 10 bases. The CDR3 extends over 14 amino acids. V lost 5 bases, J lost 9 bases, and 7 bases stayed unmatched. DNA of the CDR3: TGTGCCAGCAGTGCCTCGGGACAGGGGAGGCCCCAGCATTTT. Protein sequence: CASSASGQGRPQHF.

The rearrangement joins TRBV4-3 to TRBJ2-3; 10 nucleotides agree with TRBD2. Germline V gene lookup returns CDR1 LGHNA and CDR2 YSLEER. V lost 0 bases to trimming and J lost 1 base; unmatched junction nucleotides: 7. The CDR3 consists of 18 residues. CDR3 protein: CASSQELPGTSGTDTQYF. The DNA of the CDR3 is TGCGCCAGCAGCCAAGAATTGCCTGGGACTAGCGGCACAGATACGCAGTATTTT.

The chain has TRBV25-1 and TRBJ1-1; a weak D match, TRBD1 (5 bases). The CDR3 runs to 13 residues. V was pared by 6 bases and J by 6 bases, with 14 bases between. CDR1 and CDR2 from the germline V gene are MGHDK and SYGVNS. CDR3 coding DNA: TGTGCCAGCAGGGGCTGGGGGGTCGCTGAAGCTTTCTTT. This sequence encodes CASRGWGVAEAFF.